This T cell receptor (beta chain) was retrieved from a study of shared clonotypes between healthy human individuals. Study-wide results and limits: Limitation of the genetic and exposure-history diversity represented came from the few donors.

Points on this clone: Its specificity is unknown.

Losses at the gene ends were 5 bases for V and 5 bases for J; bases not matched to a gene: 11. In germline, CDR1 is SGHTA, CDR2 FQGNSA. The CDR3 is 17 residues long. Sequencing was performed with immunoSEQ multiplex PCR; in TCRdb, only in-frame clones are kept and a portion is missing. Altogether some 680,000 clones are present, 73% being singletons, with the ten largest covering around 2%. This rearrangement joins TRBV7-2 to TRBJ2-6; TRBD2 matches 8 bases. Sequencing used memory CD4+ T cells sorted from blood. Documented subset: CD45RA-negative fraction. The TCR sequence derives from a woman younger than 45 in good health. The CDR3 is CASSPGGAGGRANVLTF. CDR3 DNA sequence: TGTGCCAGCAGCCCCGGGGGGGCCGGTGGGAGGGCCAACGTCCTGACTTTC. The full variable domain, with the rest looked up from reference TRBV7-2 and TRBJ2-6, is GAGVSQSPSNKVTEKGKDVELRCDPISGHTALYWYRQSLGQGLEFLIYFQGNSAPDKSGLPSDRFSAERTGGSVSTLTIQRTQQEDSAVYLCASSPGGAGGRANVLTFGAGSRLTVL.